The 9 T cell receptor beta chains in this list originate from one sample, sequenced in a study of long-term antiretroviral therapy in people with HIV (dated by TCRdb to between 2022 and 2023). Sequencing of the TRB variable region was done with the immunoSEQ hsTCRB v3.0 assay at survey level resolution. As stored in TCRdb, this immuneACCESS dataset retains in-frame rearrangements with V and J assigned. A fraction of the clones does not appear; measured against another copy, unresolved V genes explain less than half of the discrepancy, and the remainder lacks a known reason. The sample includes 48,000 or so clones, with about 86% observed a single time. Clones ranked in the top ten supply approximately 3% of the sample. The specimen comprised unsorted PBMCs, sampled 0.8 years after starting antiretroviral therapy. The receptor source for this set is a woman aged 18 to 35 with HIV.

The CDR3 region is CASSQIAGGQYEQYF. In nucleotides, the CDR3 is TGCGCCAGCAGCCAAATAGCGGGAGGCCAGTACGAGCAGTACTTC. V is TRBV4-1 and J is TRBJ2-7, with 10 bases fitting TRBD2. CDR1 and CDR2 (germline): MGHRA, YSYEKL. V shed 2 bases, J shed 4 bases, and the junction held 5 bases outside the gene matches. The CDR3 contains 15 residues.

The chain employs TRBV7-6 and TRBJ2-7; a possible D gene is TRBD2 (6 bases). CDR1 and CDR2 (germline): SGHVS, FNYEAQ. The CDR3 extends over 14 amino acids. Trimming removed 1 base at V and 3 bases at J, with 10 bases between. CDR3 nucleotide sequence: TGTGCCAGCAGCTTAGTATCCGGGGGCTACGAGCAGTACTTC. As protein: CASSLVSGGYEQYF.

This clone came up a few times. The rearrangement joins TRBV11-3 to TRBJ2-2; 12 bases are a match to TRBD2. The germline V gene encodes CDR1 SGHNT and CDR2 YENEEA. The junction had 7 bases not matched to a gene; V was cut back by 5 bases and J by 6 bases. The CDR3 runs to 16 residues. In nucleotides, the CDR3 is TGTGCCAGCAGCCGACGACTAGCGGGAGACCCCGGGGAGCTGTTTTTT. It yields the protein CASSRRLAGDPGELFF.

The genes are TRBV7-3 and TRBJ2-1; 11 positions match TRBD2. The germline CDR1 and CDR2 sequences are SGHTA and FQGTGA. After removal of 5 bases from V and 5 bases from J, the junction contained 5 bases not matched to a gene. The CDR3 spans 15 residues. The chain's CDR3 is CASSPGLAAHNEQFF. CDR3 nucleotides: TGTGCCAGCAGCCCGGGACTAGCGGCCCACAATGAGCAGTTCTTC.

This sequence joins TRBV29-1 and TRBJ2-7; 8 bases are shared with TRBD1. J gave up 3 bases and V 5 bases, and 9 bases lay outside the gene matches. This CDR3 has 14 amino acids. Germline V lookup: CDR1 SQVTM, CDR2 ANQGSEA. CDR3 loop: CSVRTGIHNYEQYF. The CDR3 DNA reads as TGCAGCGTTCGGACAGGGATACATAACTACGAGCAGTACTTC.

This chain links TRBV28 with TRBJ1-4; TRBD1 might be the D (6 bases). Germline CDR1 is MDHEN and CDR2 is SYDVKM. The V end lost 6 bases, the J end lost 0 bases, and 8 bases lay between the germline ends. The CDR3 has 14 residues. The CDR3 DNA reads TGTGCCAGCAGACAGGGTGCAACTAATGAAAAACTGTTTTTT. Encoded protein: CASRQGATNEKLFF.

The gene calls are TRBV28 and TRBJ1-2, with 7 bases fitting TRBD1. Germline values: CDR1 MDHEN, CDR2 SYDVKM. The CDR3 runs to 12 residues. Trimming took 7 bases from V and 8 from J; bases not matched to a gene: 7. The CDR3 here is CASIEGQRGYTF. CDR3 in DNA: TGTGCCAGCATTGAGGGACAGCGGGGCTACACCTTC.

The rearrangement joins TRBV9 to TRBJ1-1; 12 bases align to TRBD1. J was trimmed by 3 bases and V by 2 bases; bases with no gene match: 5. This CDR3 spans 16 amino acids. Per the germline V gene, CDR1 is SGDLS and CDR2 is YYNGEE. CDR3 coding DNA: TGTGCCAGCAGCGTGGGGACAGGGGGCGCGCACACTGAAGCTTTCTTT. Translation gives CASSVGTGGAHTEAFF. The complete variable domain, with remaining parts taken from reference TRBV9 and TRBJ1-1, reads DSGVTQTPKHLITATGQRVTLRCSPRSGDLSVYWYQQSLDQGLQFLIQYYNGEERAKGNILERFSAQQFPDLHSELNLSSLELGDSALYFCASSVGTGGAHTEAFFGQGTRLTVV.

The chain is built from TRBV11-2 and TRBJ2-7; maybe TRBD2 (5 bases). Trimming left V 2 bases short and J 6 bases short, with 11 bases between. This CDR3 contains 13 residues. Per the germline V gene, CDR1 is SGHAT and CDR2 is FQNNGV. CDR3 protein: CASSLKEGSEQYF. CDR3 nucleotides: TGTGCCAGCAGCTTAAAAGAGGGCTCCGAGCAGTACTTC. The full variable domain, rest sourced from reference TRBV11-2 and TRBJ2-7, is EAGVAQSPRYKIIEKRQSVAFWCNPISGHATLYWYQQILGQGPKLLIQFQNNGVVDDSQLPKDRFSAERLKGVDSTLKIQPAKLEDSAVYLCASSLKEGSEQYFGPGTRLTVT.